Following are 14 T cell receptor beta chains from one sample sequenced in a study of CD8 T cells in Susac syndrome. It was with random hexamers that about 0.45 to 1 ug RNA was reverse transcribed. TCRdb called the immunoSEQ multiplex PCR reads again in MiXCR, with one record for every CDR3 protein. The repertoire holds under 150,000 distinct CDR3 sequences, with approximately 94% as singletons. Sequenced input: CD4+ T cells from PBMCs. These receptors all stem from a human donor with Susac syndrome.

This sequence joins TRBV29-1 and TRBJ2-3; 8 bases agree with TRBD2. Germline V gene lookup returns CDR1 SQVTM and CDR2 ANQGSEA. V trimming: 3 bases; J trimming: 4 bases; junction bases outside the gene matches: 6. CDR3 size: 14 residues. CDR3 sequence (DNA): TGCAGCGTTGACCGGGCGGGAGGCTCAGATACGCAGTATTTT. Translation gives CSVDRAGGSDTQYF.

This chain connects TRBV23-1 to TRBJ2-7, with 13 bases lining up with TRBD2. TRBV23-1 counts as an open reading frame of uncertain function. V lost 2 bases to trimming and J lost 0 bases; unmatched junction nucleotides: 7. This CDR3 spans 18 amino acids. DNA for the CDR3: TGCGCCAGCAGTCAACGCCTAGGACTAGCGGGGGACTCCTACGAGCAGTACTTC. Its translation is CASSQRLGLAGDSYEQYF.

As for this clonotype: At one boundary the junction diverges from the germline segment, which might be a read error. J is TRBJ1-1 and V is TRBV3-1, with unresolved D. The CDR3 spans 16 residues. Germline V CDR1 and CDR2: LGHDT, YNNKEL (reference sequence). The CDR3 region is CASSQEFGVAEGRRNF. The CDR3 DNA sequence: TGTGCCAGCAGCCAAGAATTTGGGGTCGCCGAGGGCCGGCGGAACTTT.

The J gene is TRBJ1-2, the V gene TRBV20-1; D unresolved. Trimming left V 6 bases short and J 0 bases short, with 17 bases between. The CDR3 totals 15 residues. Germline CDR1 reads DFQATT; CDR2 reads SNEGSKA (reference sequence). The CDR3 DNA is TGCAGTGCAAATATGGTTGGCCTCTCTAACTATGGCTACACCTTC. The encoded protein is CSANMVGLSNYGYTF.

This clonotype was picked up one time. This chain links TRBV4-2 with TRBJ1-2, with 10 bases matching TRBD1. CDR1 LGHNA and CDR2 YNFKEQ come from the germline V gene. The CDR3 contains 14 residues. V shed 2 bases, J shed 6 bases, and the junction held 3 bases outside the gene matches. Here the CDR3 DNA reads TGTGCCAGCAGCCAACGACAGGGGGCGGATGGCTACACCTTC. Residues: CASSQRQGADGYTF.

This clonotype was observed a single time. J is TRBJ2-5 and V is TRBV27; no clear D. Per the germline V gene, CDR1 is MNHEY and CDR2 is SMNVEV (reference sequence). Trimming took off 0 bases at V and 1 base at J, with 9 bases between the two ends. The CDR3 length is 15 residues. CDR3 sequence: CASSLSARGQETQYF. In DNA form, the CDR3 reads TGTGCCAGCAGTTTATCAGCCAGAGGCCAAGAGACCCAGTACTTC.

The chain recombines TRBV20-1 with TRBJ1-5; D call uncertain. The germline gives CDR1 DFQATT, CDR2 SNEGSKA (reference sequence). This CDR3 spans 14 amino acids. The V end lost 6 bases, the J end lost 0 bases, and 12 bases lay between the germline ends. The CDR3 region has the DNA TGCAGTGCCTACGTCTCTAATAGCAATCAGCCCCAGCATTTT. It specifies CSAYVSNSNQPQHF.

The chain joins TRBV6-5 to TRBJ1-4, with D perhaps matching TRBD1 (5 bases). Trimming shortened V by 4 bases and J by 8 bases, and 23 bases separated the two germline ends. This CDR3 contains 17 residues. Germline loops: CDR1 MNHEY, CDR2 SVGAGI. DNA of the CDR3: TGTGCCAGCAGTTCGTCAAAACCAGGGCCTGGAAGAGAAAAACTGTTTTTT. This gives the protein CASSSSKPGPGREKLFF.

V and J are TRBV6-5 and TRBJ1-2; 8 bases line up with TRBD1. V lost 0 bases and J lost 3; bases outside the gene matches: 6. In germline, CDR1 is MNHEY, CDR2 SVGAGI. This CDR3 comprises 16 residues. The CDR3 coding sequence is TGTGCCAGCAGTTACTCATACAGGGGGTCATACTATGGCTACACCTTC. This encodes CASSYSYRGSYYGYTF.

Written as DNA, the CDR3 is TGTGCCACCCGCACCCCCAAAAACATTCAGTACTTC. Translation gives CATRTPKNIQYF. The chain links TRBV6-5 to TRBJ2-4; D is undetermined. V was cut by 10 bases and J by 2 bases, with 9 bases left in between. From germline, CDR1 is MNHEY and CDR2 SVGAGI. The CDR3 runs 12 residues.

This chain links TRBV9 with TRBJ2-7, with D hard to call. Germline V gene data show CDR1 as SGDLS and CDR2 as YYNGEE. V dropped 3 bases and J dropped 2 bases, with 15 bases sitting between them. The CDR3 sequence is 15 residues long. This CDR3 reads CASSGALGFTYEQYF. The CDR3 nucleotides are TGTGCCAGCAGCGGGGCTCTGGGCTTCACCTACGAGCAGTACTTC.

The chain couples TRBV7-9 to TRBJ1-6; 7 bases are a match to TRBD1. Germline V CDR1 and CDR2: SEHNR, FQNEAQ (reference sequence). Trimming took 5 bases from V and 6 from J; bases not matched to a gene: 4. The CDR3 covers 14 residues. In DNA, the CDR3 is TGTGCCAGCAGCAAGGGACAGAGTAATTCACCCCTCCACTTT. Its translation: CASSKGQSNSPLHF. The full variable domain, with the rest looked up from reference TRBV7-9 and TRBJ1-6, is DTGVSQNPRHKITKRGQNVTFRCDPISEHNRLYWYRQTLGQGPEFLTYFQNEAQLEKSRLLSDRFSAERPKGSFSTLEIQRTEQGDSAMYLCASSKGQSNSPLHFGNGTRLTVT.

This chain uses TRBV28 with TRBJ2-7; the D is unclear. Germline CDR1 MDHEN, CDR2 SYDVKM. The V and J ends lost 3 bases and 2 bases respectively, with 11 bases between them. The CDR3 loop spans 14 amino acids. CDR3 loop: CASSLPQPPYEQYF. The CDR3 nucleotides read TGTGCCAGCAGTTTGCCACAGCCTCCCTACGAGCAGTACTTC.

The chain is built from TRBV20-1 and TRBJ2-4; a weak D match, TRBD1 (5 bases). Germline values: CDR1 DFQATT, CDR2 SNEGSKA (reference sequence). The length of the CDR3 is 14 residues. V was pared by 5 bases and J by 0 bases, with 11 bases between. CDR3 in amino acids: CSAADTIAKNIQYF. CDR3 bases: TGCAGTGCTGCGGACACCATAGCCAAAAACATTCAGTACTTC.